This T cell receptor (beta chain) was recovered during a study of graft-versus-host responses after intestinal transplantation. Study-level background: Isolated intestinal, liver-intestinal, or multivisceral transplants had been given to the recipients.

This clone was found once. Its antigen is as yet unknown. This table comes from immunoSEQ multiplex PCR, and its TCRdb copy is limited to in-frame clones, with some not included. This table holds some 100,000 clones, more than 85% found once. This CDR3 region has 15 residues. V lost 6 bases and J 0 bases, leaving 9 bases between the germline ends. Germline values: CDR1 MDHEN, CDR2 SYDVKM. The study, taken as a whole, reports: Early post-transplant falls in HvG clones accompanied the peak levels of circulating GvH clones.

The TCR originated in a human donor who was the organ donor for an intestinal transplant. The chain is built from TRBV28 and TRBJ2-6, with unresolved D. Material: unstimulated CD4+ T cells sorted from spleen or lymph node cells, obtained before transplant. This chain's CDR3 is CASSEFNSGANVLTF. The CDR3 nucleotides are TGTGCCAGCAGCGAATTCAACTCTGGGGCCAACGTCCTGACTTTC.